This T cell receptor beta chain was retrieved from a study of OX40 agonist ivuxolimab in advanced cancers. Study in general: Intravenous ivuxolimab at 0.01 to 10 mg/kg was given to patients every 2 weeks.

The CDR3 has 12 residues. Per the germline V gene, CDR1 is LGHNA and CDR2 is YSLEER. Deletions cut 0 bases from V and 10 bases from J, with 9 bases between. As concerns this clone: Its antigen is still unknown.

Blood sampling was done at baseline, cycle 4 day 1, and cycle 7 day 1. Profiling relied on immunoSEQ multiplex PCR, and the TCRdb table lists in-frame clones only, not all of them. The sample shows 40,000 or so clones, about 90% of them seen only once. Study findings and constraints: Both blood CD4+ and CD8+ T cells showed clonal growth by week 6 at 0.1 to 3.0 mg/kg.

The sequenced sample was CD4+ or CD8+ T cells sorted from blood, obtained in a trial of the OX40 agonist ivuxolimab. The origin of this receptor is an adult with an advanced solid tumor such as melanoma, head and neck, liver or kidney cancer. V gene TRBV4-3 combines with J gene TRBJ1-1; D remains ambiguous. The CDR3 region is CASSQEPGRAFF. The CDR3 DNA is TGCGCCAGCAGCCAAGAACCCGGTCGAGCTTTCTTT.